Listed here is a single T cell receptor beta chain. This sample was taken from a study of blood T cells in healthy people across ages. Across the whole study: Template switching recovered approximately one barcoded beta molecule for every two T cells.

With a J-beta primer mix and a sample-barcoded 5' primer, a second PCR ran 7 to 11 cycles. Each CDR3 protein gets one entry after TCRdb re-called the 5' RACE reads with MiXCR. The table records about 1.4 million distinct CDR3 sequences, 55% to 75% of them present only once. Sequencing was performed on blood. This TCR derives from a man aged 18 to 29 in good health.

CDR3 coding DNA: TGTGCCAGCACTCTTTCGGGACTACACAATGAGCAGTTCTTC. This sequence encodes CASTLSGLHNEQFF. The chain employs TRBV12-3 or TRBV12-4 and TRBJ2-1, with 7 bases lining up with TRBD2. The CDR3 length is 14 residues. V dropped 7 bases and J dropped 5; count of bases not matched to a gene: 8.